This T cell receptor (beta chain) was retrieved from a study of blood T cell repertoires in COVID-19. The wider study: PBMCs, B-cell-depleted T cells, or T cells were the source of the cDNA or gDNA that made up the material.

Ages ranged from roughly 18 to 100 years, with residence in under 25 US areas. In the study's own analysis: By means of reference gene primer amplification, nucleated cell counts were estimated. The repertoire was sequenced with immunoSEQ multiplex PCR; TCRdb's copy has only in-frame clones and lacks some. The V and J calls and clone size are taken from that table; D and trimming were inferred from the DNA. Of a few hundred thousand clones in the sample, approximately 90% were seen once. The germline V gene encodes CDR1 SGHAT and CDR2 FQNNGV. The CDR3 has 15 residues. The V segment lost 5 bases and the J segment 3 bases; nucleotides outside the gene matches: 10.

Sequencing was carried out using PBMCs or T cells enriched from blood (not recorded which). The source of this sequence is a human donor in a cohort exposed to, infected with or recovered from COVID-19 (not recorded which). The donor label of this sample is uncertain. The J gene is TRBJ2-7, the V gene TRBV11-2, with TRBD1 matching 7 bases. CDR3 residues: CASSPRQGDLYEQYF. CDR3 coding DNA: TGTGCCAGCAGCCCTCGACAGGGCGACCTCTACGAGCAGTACTTC.